Listed here are 25 T cell receptor beta chains from one sample, sequenced in a study of blood T cells in healthy people across ages. A sample-barcoded 5' primer and a J-beta primer mix were used in a second PCR of roughly 7 to 12 cycles. TCRdb passed the 5' RACE reads through MiXCR, listing each CDR3 protein once. The sample lists 1.5 million to 2 million distinct CDR3 sequences; 35% to 50% were seen once. The sample consisted of blood. The receptors here all came from a human donor in good health.

This clonotype was found a few times. The rearrangement uses TRBV20-1 and TRBJ1-1; a possible D gene is TRBD1 (5 bases). Looked up from germline, CDR1 is DFQATT and CDR2 is SNEGSKA (reference sequence). The CDR3 has 15 residues. The V and J ends lost 4 bases and 0 bases respectively, with 15 bases between them. CDR3 sequence (DNA): TGCAGTGCTATCGGGGCAGTCCCCATGAACACTGAAGCTTTCTTT. Protein sequence: CSAIGAVPMNTEAFF.

The chain couples TRBV10-3 to TRBJ2-7; D is possibly TRBD1 or TRBD2 (5 bases each). V lost 10 bases to trimming and J lost 2 bases, with 15 bases between them. The length of the CDR3 is 13 residues. Germline V lookup: CDR1 ENHRY, CDR2 SYGVKD. The CDR3 protein is CATGDLLTYEQYF. The DNA of the CDR3 is TGTGCCACCGGGGACCTCTTAACCTACGAGCAGTACTTC.

J is TRBJ2-1 and V is TRBV7-3, with 9 bases fitting TRBD2. The J call may be mistaken, given a closer DNA end match to TRBJ2-7. CDR1 is SGHTA, CDR2 FQGTGA, per germline. The CDR3 loop spans 19 amino acids. The chain's CDR3 is CASSSRGGGAPNSYNEQYF. The CDR3 DNA reads as TGTGCCAGCAGCTCCCGGGGCGGGGGGGCGCCTAACTCCTACAATGAGCAGTACTTC.

The J gene is TRBJ2-3, the V gene TRBV28; perhaps TRBD1 as D (6 bases). CDR3 length: 14 amino acids. Germline assignment: CDR1 MDHEN and CDR2 SYDVKM. Trimming pared 3 bases from V and 8 bases from J, leaving 15 bases between. CDR3 bases: TGTGCCAGCAGTTTTTCGACAGTAGGGGGTACGCAGTATTTT. Protein sequence: CASSFSTVGGTQYF.

This clonotype was seen only a few times. This chain joins TRBV7-9 and TRBJ2-5, with a weak D call TRBD2 (6 bases). V gave up 5 bases and J gave up 5 bases, with 12 bases separating them. Germline V gene data show CDR1 as SEHNR and CDR2 as FQNEAQ (reference sequence). This CDR3 comprises 13 residues. CDR3 protein: CASSTIGGETQYF. For the CDR3, the DNA is TGTGCCAGCAGCACGATTGGGGGGGAGACCCAGTACTTC.

The chain is built from TRBV12-3 or TRBV12-4 and TRBJ1-2, with 11 nucleotides matching TRBD1. V gave up 11 bases and J gave up 5 bases; unmatched junction bases: 4. The CDR3 length is 12 residues. This CDR3 is CAGGTGGYGYTF. The CDR3 nucleotides are TGTGCCGGGGGGACAGGGGGGTATGGCTACACCTTC.

The chain joins TRBV7-2 to TRBJ2-5; tentatively, D is TRBD2 (6 bases). V lost 3 bases, J lost 5 bases, and 22 bases lay in between. Germline V gene data show CDR1 as SGHTA and CDR2 as FQGNSA. There are 17 residues in the CDR3. The chain's CDR3 is CASSLPQADRDSETQYF. The CDR3 DNA is TGTGCCAGCAGCTTGCCCCAGGCGGATCGGGACTCGGAGACCCAGTACTTC.

This chain links TRBV4-1 with TRBJ2-3; weak D call: TRBD2 (5 bases). Germline V gene sequence: CDR1 MGHRA, CDR2 YSYEKL. Between the trimmed V and J ends, which lost 3 bases and 1 base, there was a span of 14 bases. This CDR3 spans 16 amino acids. The CDR3 nucleotides are TGCGCCAGCAGCCACGACCTCAAGAGGGGCACAGATACGCAGTATTTT. This gives the protein CASSHDLKRGTDTQYF.

This clonotype was seen a few times. The CDR3 DNA sequence: TGTGCCTGGACCCCGGGACCGATTAATGAAAAACTGTTTTTT. It encodes CAWTPGPINEKLFF. The rearrangement links TRBV30 to TRBJ1-4; tentative D call: TRBD1 (5 bases). Deletions cut 4 bases from V and 4 bases from J, with 13 bases between. CDR1 is GTSNPN, CDR2 SVGIG, per germline (reference sequence). The CDR3 contains 14 residues.

The sample holds a few counts of this clonotype. The genes are TRBV12-3 or TRBV12-4 and TRBJ2-4; D not certain. The closer fit of TRBJ2-5 to the DNA end suggests the J call may be wrong. This CDR3 is built from 13 residues. CDR3 coding DNA: TGTGCCAGCAGTCTCCTCGGTATGGAGACCCAGTACTTC. Its protein product is CASSLLGMETQYF.

The chain has TRBV2 and TRBJ2-7; 10 bases fit TRBD2. The length of the CDR3 is 18 residues. Germline lookup yields CDR1 SNHLY and CDR2 FYNNEI. V shed 6 bases, J shed 4 bases, and the junction held 18 bases outside the gene matches. CDR3 sequence reads: CASSGRGRGLAGAYEQYF. Written as DNA, the CDR3 is TGTGCCAGCAGCGGACGGGGCCGGGGTCTAGCGGGGGCATACGAGCAGTACTTC.

This clonotype was detected only a few times. The V call is TRBV7-3, the J call TRBJ2-5; 8 nucleotides align to TRBD2. Trimming removed 1 base from V and 5 bases from J; junction bases left unmatched: 9. This CDR3 comprises 16 residues. From germline, CDR1 is SGHTA and CDR2 FQGTGA. CDR3 DNA sequence: TGTGCCAGCAGCTTAAGTCCTGCGGGGGGAGGGGAGACCCAGTACTTC. Encoded protein: CASSLSPAGGGETQYF.

This chain joins TRBV10-3 and TRBJ2-3, with 11 bases fitting TRBD1. Germline V gene lookup returns CDR1 ENHRY and CDR2 SYGVKD. V shed 10 bases, J shed 6 bases, and the junction held 15 bases outside the gene matches. The CDR3 extends over 16 amino acids. CDR3 residues: CATIRDRGSGMDTQYF. DNA of the CDR3: TGTGCCACCATTCGGGACAGGGGGTCCGGGATGGATACGCAGTATTTT.

A single count supports this clonotype. The conserved final phenylalanine or tryptophan is absent from the CDR3, which likely points to a read error. The chain joins TRBV12-3 or TRBV12-4 to TRBJ1-1, with 8 bases matching TRBD1. J gave up 5 bases and V 5 bases, and 7 bases lay outside the gene matches. The CDR3 runs 14 residues. In DNA form, the CDR3 reads TGTGCCAGCAGTCCAGGGGGCATTTATACTGAAGCTTTCTTG. Protein product: CASSPGGIYTEAFL.

This clonotype was observed a few times. The V and J genes are TRBV7-9 and TRBJ2-7; possibly TRBD1 or TRBD2 for D (5 bases each). This CDR3 comprises 16 residues. The V gene lost 4 bases and the J gene lost 1 base, with 17 bases spanning the gap. CDR1 is SEHNR and CDR2 is FQNEAQ in the germline V gene (reference sequence). CDR3 protein: CASSSTDRGRSYEQYF. CDR3 nucleotides: TGTGCCAGCAGCTCCACGGACCGGGGCCGATCCTACGAGCAGTACTTC.

Concerning this clonotype: This may stem from a read error, because a much larger clone lies one nucleotide away. The rearrangement uses TRBV4-3 and TRBJ2-1, with D hard to call. TRBJ2-7 explains the end of the DNA better; the J call may be wrong. Germline V CDR1 and CDR2: LGHNA, YSLEER. The CDR3 has 15 amino acids. DNA for the CDR3: TGCGCCAGCAGCCAAGAGAGGCAGCCCTACAATGAGCAGTACTTC. Residues: CASSQERQPYNEQYF.

This clonotype was seen ten or more times. This chain joins TRBV7-2 and TRBJ2-6, with TRBD1 identical over 11 bases. The CDR3 loop spans 18 amino acids. V lost 1 base, J lost 1 base, and 3 bases stayed unmatched. Germline lookup yields CDR1 SGHTA and CDR2 FQGNSA. In nucleotides, the CDR3 is TGTGCCAGCAGCTTAGTTGGGACAGGGGGTTCTGGGGCCAACGTCCTGACTTTC. Encoded protein: CASSLVGTGGSGANVLTF.

The sample holds many counts of this clonotype. The J gene is TRBJ2-1, the V gene TRBV27; no clear D gene. From germline, CDR1 is MNHEY and CDR2 SMNVEV (reference sequence). CDR3 length: 12 residues. Trimming pared 3 bases from V and 9 bases from J, leaving 9 bases between. The CDR3 DNA is TGTGCCAGCAGTTTGGGTCTAGGTGAGCAGTTCTTC. It encodes CASSLGLGEQFF.

The chain combines TRBV9 with TRBJ2-1; 8 bases fit TRBD2. The V and J ends lost 4 bases and 8 bases, in that order; junction bases with no gene match: 20. The CDR3 sequence is 18 residues long. CDR1 is SGDLS and CDR2 is YYNGEE in the germline V gene. In nucleotides, the CDR3 is TGTGCCAGCAGCCCACGGACTAGCCTACTTAACCGAAAGGATGAGCAGTTCTTC. The encoded protein is CASSPRTSLLNRKDEQFF.

The chain joins TRBV28 to TRBJ2-1; TRBD2 matches at 12 bases. CDR1 is MDHEN and CDR2 is SYDVKM in the germline V gene. The CDR3 has 16 amino acids. With 1 base clipped from V and 8 bases from J, the junction kept 6 bases outside the gene matches. CDR3 region: CASSLLRTSGVHEQFF. DNA of the CDR3: TGTGCCAGCAGTTTATTGAGGACTAGCGGGGTACATGAGCAGTTCTTC.

Regarding this clonotype: One junction end does not reproduce the germline sequence, and a read error may be involved. The chain employs TRBV7-9 and TRBJ2-1, with 7 bases identical to TRBD2. Germline V gene lookup returns CDR1 SEHNR and CDR2 FQNEAQ (reference sequence). The length of the CDR3 is 15 residues. CDR3 bases: TGTGCCAGCAACTTAGGCACTAGCGTTAACAATGAGCAGTTCTTC. It encodes CASNLGTSVNNEQFF.

The sample holds a few counts of this clonotype. The chain employs TRBV4-3 and TRBJ2-4, with D perhaps matching TRBD1 (5 bases). The end of the DNA aligns better with TRBJ2-7, so the J call may be wrong. The CDR3 consists of 14 residues. Germline assignment: CDR1 LGHNA and CDR2 YSLEER. In nucleotides, the CDR3 is TGCGCCAGCAGCCAAGATAATGGGGCGCTCGAGCAGTACTTC. Translated: CASSQDNGALEQYF.

The rearrangement joins TRBV27 to TRBJ1-2; 7 positions match TRBD1. The CDR3 is 14 amino acids. Trimming at V came to 7 bases and at J to 6 bases, leaving 11 bases not matched to a gene. The germline V gene has CDR1 MNHEY and CDR2 SMNVEV (reference sequence). CDR3 residues: CASTNPGTANGYTF. Here the CDR3 DNA reads TGTGCCAGCACCAACCCCGGGACAGCGAATGGCTACACCTTC.

This chain uses TRBV15 with TRBJ2-1, with unresolved D. Germline V CDR1 and CDR2: LNHNV, YYDKDF (reference sequence). Trimming removed 0 bases from V and 8 bases from J, with 14 bases in between. CDR3 length: 15 residues. The CDR3 DNA reads TGTGCCACCAGCAGAGATCGATTCTTCGGTCATGAGCAGTTCTTC. Protein: CATSRDRFFGHEQFF.

This clonotype has more than one count but fewer than ten. The chain links TRBV7-2 to TRBJ2-5; 10 bases line up with TRBD2. CDR1 is SGHTA and CDR2 is FQGNSA in the germline V gene. The J segment lost 5 bases and the V segment lost 7 bases, leaving 7 bases of the junction unmatched. This CDR3 is built from 14 residues. DNA for the CDR3: TGTGCCAGCATCGAGCGGGGGGGCTCGGAGACCCAGTACTTC. Amino acid sequence: CASIERGGSETQYF.